This T cell receptor beta chain derives from a study of cytomegalovirus exposure and HLA in healthy donors. To note about this clone: What it binds is not known.

Germline CDR1 SGHVS, CDR2 FQNEAQ. The CDR3 has 17 residues. The trim removed 5 bases at V and 1 base at J, leaving 8 bases unmatched. The PCR was carried out with 60 Vbeta primers and 13 Jbeta primers. Clones were sequenced by immunoSEQ multiplex PCR, and TCRdb holds only the in-frame ones, with some missing. The profile shows some 170,000 clones, 72% of them singletons. Study-wide results and limits: Cytomegalovirus-associated status was assigned to fewer than 200 TCR beta chains. The sole available immune exposure information was CMV serostatus.

Everyone who donated was a healthy bone marrow donor. This donor has no recorded CMV serostatus. This clonotype originated in a human donor in good health. The chain has TRBV7-8 and TRBJ1-5; 10 nucleotides align to TRBD1. The sequenced sample was PBMCs. CDR3 region: CASSGGTGVGSNQPQHF. The CDR3 DNA reads TGTGCCAGCAGCGGCGGGACAGGGGTTGGGAGCAATCAGCCCCAGCATTTT.